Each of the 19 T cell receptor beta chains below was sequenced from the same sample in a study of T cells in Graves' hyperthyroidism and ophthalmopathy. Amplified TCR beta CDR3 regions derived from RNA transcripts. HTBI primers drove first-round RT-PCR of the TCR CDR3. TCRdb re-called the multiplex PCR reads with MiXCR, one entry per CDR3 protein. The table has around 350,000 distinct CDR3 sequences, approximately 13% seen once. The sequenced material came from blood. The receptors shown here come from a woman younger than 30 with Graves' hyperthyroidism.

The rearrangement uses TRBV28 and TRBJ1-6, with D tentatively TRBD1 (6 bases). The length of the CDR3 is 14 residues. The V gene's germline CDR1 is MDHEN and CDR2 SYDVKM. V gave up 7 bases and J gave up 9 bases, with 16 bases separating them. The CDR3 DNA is TGTGCCAGCACGGAGGCAACAGGGAGTTCACCCCTCCACTTT. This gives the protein CASTEATGSSPLHF.

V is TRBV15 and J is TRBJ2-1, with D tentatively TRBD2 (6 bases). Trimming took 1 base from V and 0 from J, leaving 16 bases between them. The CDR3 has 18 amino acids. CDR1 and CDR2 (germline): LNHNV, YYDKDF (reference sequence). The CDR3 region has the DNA TGTGCCACCAGCAGAGTTACCGGGGGTACCAGCTCCTACAATGAGCAGTTCTTC. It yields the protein CATSRVTGGTSSYNEQFF. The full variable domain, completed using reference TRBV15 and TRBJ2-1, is DAMVIQNPRYQVTQFGKPVTLSCSQTLNHNVMYWYQQKSSQAPKLLFHYYDKDFNNEADTPDNFQSRRPNTSFCFLDIRSPGLGDTAMYLCATSRVTGGTSSYNEQFFGPGTRLTVL.

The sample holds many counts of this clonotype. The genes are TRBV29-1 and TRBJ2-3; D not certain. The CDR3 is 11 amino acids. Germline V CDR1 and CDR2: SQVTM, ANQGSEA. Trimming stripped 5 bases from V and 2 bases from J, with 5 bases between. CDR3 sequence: CSVTYTDTQYF. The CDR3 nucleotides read TGCAGCGTTACGTACACAGATACGCAGTATTTT.

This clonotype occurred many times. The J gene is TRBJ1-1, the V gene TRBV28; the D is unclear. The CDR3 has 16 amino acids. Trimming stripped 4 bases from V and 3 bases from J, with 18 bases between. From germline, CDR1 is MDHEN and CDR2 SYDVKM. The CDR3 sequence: CASSSGLFPTYTEAFF. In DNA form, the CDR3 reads TGTGCCAGCAGTTCGGGTCTTTTTCCCACATACACTGAAGCTTTCTTT.

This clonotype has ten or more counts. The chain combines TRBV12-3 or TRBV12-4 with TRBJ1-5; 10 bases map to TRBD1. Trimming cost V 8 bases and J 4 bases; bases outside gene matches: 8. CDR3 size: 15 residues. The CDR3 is CASGIGTGENQPQHF. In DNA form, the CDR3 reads TGTGCCAGCGGAATAGGGACAGGGGAGAATCAGCCCCAGCATTTT.

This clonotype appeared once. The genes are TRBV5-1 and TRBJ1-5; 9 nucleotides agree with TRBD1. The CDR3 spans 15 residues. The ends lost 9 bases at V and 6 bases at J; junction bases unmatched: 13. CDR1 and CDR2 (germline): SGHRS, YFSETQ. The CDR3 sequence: CAIWDREGSGQPQHF. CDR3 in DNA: TGCGCCATCTGGGACAGGGAGGGTTCTGGTCAGCCCCAGCATTTT.

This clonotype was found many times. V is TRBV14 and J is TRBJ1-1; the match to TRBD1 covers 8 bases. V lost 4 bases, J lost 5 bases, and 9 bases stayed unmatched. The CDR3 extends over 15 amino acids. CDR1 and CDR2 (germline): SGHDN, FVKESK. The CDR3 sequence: CASSPWTGFETEAFF. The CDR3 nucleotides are TGTGCCAGCAGCCCGTGGACAGGGTTCGAGACTGAAGCTTTCTTT.

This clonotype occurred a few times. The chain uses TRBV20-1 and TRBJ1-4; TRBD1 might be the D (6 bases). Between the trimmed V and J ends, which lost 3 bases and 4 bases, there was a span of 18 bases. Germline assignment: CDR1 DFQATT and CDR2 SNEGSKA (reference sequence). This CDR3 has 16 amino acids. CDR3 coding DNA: TGCAGTGCTAGGGACCCTCAGGGGTTCCTTAATGAAAAACTGTTTTTT. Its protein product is CSARDPQGFLNEKLFF.

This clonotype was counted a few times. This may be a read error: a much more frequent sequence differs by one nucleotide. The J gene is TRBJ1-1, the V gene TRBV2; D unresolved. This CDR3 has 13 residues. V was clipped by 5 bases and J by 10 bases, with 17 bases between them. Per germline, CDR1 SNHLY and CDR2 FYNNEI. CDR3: CASSPGVEPLAFF. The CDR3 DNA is TGTGCCAGCAGTCCCGGCGTGGAGCCTTTAGCTTTCTTT.

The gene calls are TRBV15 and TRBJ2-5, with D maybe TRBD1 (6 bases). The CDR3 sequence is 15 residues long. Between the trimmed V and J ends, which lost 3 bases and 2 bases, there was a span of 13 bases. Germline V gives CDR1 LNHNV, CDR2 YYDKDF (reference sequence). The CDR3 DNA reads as TGTGCCACCAGCAGCACCCGGACAGATCAAGAGACCCAGTACTTC. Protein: CATSSTRTDQETQYF.

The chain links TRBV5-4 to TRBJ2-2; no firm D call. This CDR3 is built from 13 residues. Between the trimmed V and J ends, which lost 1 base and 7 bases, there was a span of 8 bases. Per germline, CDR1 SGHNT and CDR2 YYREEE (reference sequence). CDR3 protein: CASSLSSLGELFF. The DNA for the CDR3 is TGTGCCAGCAGCTTGTCCTCTCTCGGGGAGCTGTTTTTT.

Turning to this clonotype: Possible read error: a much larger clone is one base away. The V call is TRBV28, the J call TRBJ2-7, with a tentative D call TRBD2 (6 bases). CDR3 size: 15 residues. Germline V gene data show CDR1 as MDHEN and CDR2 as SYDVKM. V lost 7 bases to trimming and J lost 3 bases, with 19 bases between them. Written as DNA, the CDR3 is TGTGCCAGCAATCCCCCGGGACGGGGGATCTACGAGCAGTACTTC. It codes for CASNPPGRGIYEQYF.

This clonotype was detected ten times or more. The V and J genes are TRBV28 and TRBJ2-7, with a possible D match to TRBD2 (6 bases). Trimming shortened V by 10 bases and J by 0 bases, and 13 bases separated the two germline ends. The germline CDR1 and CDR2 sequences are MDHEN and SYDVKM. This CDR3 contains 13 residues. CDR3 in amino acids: CATYLAASYEQYF. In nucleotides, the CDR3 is TGTGCCACGTATTTAGCGGCCTCCTACGAGCAGTACTTC.

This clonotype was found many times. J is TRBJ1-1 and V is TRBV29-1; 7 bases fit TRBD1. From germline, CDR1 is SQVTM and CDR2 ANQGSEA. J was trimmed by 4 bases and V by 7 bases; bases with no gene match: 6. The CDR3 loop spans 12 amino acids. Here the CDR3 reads CSALGQITEAFF. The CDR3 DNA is TGCAGCGCCTTGGGACAGATCACTGAAGCTTTCTTT.

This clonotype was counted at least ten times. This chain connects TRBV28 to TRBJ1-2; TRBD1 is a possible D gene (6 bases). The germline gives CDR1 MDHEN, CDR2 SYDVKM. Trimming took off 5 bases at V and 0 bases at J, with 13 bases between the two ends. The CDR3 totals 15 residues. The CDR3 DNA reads TGTGCCAGCAGTCCCAGGGGACATCCTAACTATGGCTACACCTTC. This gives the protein CASSPRGHPNYGYTF.

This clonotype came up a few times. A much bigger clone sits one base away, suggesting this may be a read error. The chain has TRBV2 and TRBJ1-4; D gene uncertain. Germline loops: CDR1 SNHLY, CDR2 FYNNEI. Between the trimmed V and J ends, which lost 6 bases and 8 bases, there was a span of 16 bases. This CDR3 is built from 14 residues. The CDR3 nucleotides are TGTGCCAGCAGCTCGGGCATGGCCGGGGAAAAACTGTTTTTT. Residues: CASSSGMAGEKLFF.

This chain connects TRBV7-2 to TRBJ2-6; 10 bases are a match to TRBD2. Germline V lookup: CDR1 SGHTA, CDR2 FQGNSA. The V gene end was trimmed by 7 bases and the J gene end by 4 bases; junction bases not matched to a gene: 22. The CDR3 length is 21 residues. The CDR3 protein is CASTLRASGRFPPLGANVLTF. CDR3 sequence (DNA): TGTGCCAGCACCCTTCGGGCTAGCGGGAGATTTCCCCCTCTCGGGGCCAACGTCCTGACTTTC.

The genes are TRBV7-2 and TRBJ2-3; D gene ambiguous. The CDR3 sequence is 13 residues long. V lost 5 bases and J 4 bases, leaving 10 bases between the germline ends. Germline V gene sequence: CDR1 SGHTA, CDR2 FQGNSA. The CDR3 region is CASSTPGADTQYF. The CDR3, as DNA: TGTGCCAGCAGCACCCCAGGAGCAGATACGCAGTATTTT.

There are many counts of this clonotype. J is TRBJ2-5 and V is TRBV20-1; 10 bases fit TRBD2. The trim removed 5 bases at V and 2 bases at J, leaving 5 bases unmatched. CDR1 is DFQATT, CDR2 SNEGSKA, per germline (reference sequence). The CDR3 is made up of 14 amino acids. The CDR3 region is CSALQRGGQETQYF. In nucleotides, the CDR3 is TGCAGTGCTCTACAGCGGGGGGGTCAAGAGACCCAGTACTTC.